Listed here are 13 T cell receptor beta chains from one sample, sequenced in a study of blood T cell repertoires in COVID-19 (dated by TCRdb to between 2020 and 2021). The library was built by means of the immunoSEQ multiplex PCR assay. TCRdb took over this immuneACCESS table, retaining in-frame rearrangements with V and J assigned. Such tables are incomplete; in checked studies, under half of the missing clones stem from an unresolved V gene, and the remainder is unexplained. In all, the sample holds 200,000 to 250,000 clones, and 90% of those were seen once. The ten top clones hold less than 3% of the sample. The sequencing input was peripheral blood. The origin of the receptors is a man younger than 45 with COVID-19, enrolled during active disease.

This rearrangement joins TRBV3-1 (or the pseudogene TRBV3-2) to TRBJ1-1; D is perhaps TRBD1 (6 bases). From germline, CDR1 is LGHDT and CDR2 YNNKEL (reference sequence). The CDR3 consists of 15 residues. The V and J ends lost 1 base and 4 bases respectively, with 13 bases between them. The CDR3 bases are TGTGCCAGCAGCCAAGCTTCGGCAGGGGTCACTGAAGCTTTCTTT. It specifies CASSQASAGVTEAFF.

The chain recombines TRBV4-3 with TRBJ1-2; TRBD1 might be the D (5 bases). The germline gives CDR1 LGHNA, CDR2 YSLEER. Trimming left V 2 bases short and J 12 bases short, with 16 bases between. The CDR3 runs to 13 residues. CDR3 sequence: CASSQSLRDPHTF. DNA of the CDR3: TGCGCCAGCAGCCAATCGCTCAGGGATCCCCACACCTTC.

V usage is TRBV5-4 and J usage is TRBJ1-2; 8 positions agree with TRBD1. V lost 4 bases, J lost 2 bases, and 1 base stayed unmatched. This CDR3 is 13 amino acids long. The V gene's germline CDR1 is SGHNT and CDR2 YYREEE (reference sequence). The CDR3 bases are TGTGCCAGCAGCCGGACAGGGAACTATGGCTACACCTTC. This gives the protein CASSRTGNYGYTF.

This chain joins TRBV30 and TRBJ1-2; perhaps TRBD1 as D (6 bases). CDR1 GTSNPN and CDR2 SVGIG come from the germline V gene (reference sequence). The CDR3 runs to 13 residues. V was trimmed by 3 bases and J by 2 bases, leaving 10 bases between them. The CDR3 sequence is CAWRADRNYGYTF. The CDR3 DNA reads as TGTGCCTGGAGAGCGGACAGAAACTATGGCTACACCTTC.

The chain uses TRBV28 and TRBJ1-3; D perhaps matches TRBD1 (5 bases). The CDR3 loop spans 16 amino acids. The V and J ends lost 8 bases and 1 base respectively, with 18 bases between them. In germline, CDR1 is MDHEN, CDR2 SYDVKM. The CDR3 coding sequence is TGTGCCAGCTCCCTTCCGGGGGGGGTTTCTGGAAACACCATATATTTT. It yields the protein CASSLPGGVSGNTIYF.

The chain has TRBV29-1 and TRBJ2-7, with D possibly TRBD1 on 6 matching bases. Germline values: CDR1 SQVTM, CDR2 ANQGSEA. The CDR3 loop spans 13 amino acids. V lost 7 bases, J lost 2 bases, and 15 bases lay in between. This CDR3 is CSASATGPYEQYF. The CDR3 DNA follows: TGCAGCGCCTCCGCGACAGGTCCCTACGAGCAGTACTTC.

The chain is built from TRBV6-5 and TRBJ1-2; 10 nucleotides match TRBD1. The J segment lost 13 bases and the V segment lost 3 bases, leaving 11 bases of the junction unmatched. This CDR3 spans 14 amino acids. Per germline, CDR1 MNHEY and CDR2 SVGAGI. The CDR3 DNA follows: TGTGCCAGCAGTTATCAGACCGGGACAGGGGATTGCACCTTC. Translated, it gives CASSYQTGTGDCTF.

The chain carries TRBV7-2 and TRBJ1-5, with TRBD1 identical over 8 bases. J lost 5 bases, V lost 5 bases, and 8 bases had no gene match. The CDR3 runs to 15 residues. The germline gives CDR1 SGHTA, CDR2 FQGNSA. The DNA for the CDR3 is TGTGCCAGCAGCGTTGGCTTGACAGGGGATCAGCCCCAGCATTTT. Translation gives CASSVGLTGDQPQHF.

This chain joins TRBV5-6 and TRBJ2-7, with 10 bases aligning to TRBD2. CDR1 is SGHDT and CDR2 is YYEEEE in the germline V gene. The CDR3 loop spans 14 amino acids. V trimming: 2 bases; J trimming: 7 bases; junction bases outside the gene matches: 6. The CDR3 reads CASSFGAGGLEQYF. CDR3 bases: TGTGCCAGCAGCTTTGGAGCGGGAGGGCTAGAGCAGTACTTC.

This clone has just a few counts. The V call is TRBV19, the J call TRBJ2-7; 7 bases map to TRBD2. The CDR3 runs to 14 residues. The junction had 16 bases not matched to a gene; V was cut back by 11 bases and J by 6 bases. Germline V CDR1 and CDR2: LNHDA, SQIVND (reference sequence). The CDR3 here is CAFLPGLEFPEQYF. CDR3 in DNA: TGTGCCTTTCTTCCAGGACTAGAATTCCCCGAGCAGTACTTC.

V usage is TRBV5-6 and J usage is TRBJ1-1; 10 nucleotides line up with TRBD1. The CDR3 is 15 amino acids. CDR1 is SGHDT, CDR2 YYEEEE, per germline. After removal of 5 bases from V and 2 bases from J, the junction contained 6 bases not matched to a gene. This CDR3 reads CASSRLTGGNTEAFF. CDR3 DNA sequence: TGTGCCAGCAGTCGGCTGACAGGGGGCAACACTGAAGCTTTCTTT. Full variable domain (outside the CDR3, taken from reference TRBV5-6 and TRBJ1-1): DAGVTQSPTHLIKTRGQQVTLRCSPKSGHDTVSWYQQALGQGPQFIFQYYEEEERQRGNFPDRFSGHQFPNYSSELNVNALLLGDSALYLCASSRLTGGNTEAFFGQGTRLTVV.

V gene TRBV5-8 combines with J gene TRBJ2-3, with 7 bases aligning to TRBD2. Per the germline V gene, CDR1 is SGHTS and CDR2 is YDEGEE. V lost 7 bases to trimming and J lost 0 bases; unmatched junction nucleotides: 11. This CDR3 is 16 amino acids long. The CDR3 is CASGTWRELSTDTQYF. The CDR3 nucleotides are TGTGCCAGCGGGACGTGGCGGGAGCTTAGCACAGATACGCAGTATTTT.

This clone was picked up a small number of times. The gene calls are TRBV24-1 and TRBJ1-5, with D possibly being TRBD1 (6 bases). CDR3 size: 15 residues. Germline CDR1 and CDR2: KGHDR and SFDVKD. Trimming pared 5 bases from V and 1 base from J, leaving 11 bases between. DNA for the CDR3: TGTGCCACCAGTGGGGGGGGGCCGAGCAATCAGCCCCAGCATTTT. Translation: CATSGGGPSNQPQHF.